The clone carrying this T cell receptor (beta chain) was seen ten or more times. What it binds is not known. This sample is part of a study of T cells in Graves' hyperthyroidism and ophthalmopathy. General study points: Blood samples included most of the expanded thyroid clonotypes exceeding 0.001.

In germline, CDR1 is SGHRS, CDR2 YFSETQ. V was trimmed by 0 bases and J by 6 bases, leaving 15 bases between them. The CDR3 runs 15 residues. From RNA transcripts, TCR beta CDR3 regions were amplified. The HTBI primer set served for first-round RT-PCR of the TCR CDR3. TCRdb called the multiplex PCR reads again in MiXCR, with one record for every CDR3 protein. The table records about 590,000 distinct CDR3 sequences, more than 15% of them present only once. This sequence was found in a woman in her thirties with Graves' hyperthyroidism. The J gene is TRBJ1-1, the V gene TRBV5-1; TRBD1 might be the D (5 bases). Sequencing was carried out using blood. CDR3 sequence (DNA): TGCGCCAGCAGCTTGGCTCCGGGACCAAAGGCTGAAGCTTTCTTT. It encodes CASSLAPGPKAEAFF.